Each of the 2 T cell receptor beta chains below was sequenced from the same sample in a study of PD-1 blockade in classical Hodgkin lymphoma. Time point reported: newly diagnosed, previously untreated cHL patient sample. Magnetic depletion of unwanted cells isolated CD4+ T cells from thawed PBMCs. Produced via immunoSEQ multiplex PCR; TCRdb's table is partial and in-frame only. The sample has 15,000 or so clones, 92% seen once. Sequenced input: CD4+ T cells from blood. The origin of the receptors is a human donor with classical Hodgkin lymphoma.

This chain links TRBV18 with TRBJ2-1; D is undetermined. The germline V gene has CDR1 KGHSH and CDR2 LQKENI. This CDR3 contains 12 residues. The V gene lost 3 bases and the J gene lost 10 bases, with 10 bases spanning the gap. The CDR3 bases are TGTGCCAGCTCACCCAGATTGGAAGAGCAGTTCTTC. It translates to CASSPRLEEQFF.

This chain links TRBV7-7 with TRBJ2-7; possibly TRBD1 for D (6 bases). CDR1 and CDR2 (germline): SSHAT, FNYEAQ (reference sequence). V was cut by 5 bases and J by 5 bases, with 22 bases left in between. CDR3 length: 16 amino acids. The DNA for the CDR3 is TGTGCCAGCAGCCCCGGACAGAGCTCCCTTCCGGACGAGCAGTACTTC. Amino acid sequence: CASSPGQSSLPDEQYF.